These 16 T cell receptor beta chains were sequenced from one sample in a study of T cell responses to AZD1222 COVID-19 vaccine. Produced via immunoSEQ multiplex PCR; TCRdb's table is partial and in-frame only. Altogether about 190,000 clones are present, 90% to 95% being singletons, with the ten largest covering roughly 9.2%. The input for sequencing was peripheral blood, taken on day 0 of AZD1222 vaccination. These receptors were obtained from an adult in good health.

The sample holds one count of this clone. This chain joins TRBV2 and TRBJ2-7, with no clear D. CDR3 size: 15 residues. Germline lookup yields CDR1 SNHLY and CDR2 FYNNEI. V shed 6 bases and J shed 3 bases, with 18 bases lying between them. CDR3 loop: CASRASVSSIYEQYF. The CDR3 nucleotides are TGTGCCAGCAGAGCCAGTGTTTCCAGCATCTACGAGCAGTACTTC.

The chain carries TRBV2 and TRBJ2-7; D is possibly TRBD2 (10 bases). This CDR3 is built from 16 residues. Trimming shortened V by 6 bases and J by 1 base, and 19 bases separated the two germline ends. Germline-derived CDR1 and CDR2 are SNHLY and FYNNEI. CDR3 region: CASRDRGAGGSYEQYF. The CDR3 region has the DNA TGTGCCAGCAGGGACAGGGGAGCGGGAGGGTCCTACGAGCAGTACTTC. The complete variable domain, with remaining parts taken from reference TRBV2 and TRBJ2-7, reads EPEVTQTPSHQVTQMGQEVILRCVPISNHLYFYWYRQILGQKVEFLVSFYNNEISEKSEIFDDQFSVERPDGSNFTLKIRSTKLEDSAMYFCASRDRGAGGSYEQYFGPGTRLTVT.

The J gene is TRBJ2-1, the V gene TRBV7-2, with D tentatively TRBD1 or TRBD2 (5 bases each). The V end was cut by 5 bases, the J end by 8 bases, with 19 bases between. This CDR3 spans 15 amino acids. Per germline, CDR1 SGHTA and CDR2 FQGNSA. The CDR3 loop reads CASSVVRGVAHEQFF. The DNA for the CDR3 is TGTGCCAGCAGCGTCGTACGGGGCGTTGCCCATGAGCAGTTCTTC.

The J gene is TRBJ1-2, the V gene TRBV28, with D possibly TRBD1 on 6 matching bases. The germline CDR1 and CDR2 sequences are MDHEN and SYDVKM. V was clipped by 6 bases and J by 8 bases, with 19 bases between them. The CDR3 totals 14 residues. DNA of the CDR3: TGTGCCAGCAGGACCCTAGGGGGGGTCAGGGGCTACACCTTC. Translating it yields CASRTLGGVRGYTF.

The chain couples TRBV5-5 to TRBJ2-7; 7 bases are a match to TRBD1. The CDR3 spans 14 residues. Germline V lookup: CDR1 SGHKS, CDR2 YYEKEE (reference sequence). V was pared by 1 base and J by 7 bases, with 8 bases of the junction left unmatched. The CDR3 region is CASSLTGAWEEQYF. As DNA, the CDR3 is TGTGCCAGCAGCTTGACAGGGGCCTGGGAGGAGCAGTACTTC.

The chain couples TRBV5-1 to TRBJ2-7, with TRBD1 matching 7 bases. J lost 2 bases, V lost 4 bases, and 9 bases had no gene match. Germline lookup yields CDR1 SGHRS and CDR2 YFSETQ. The CDR3 extends over 15 amino acids. CDR3 region: CASSANPGQTYEQYF. The CDR3 DNA reads as TGCGCCAGCAGCGCAAACCCGGGACAGACCTACGAGCAGTACTTC.

CDR3 loop: CASSLTGRREVGEKLFF. The CDR3 DNA reads TGTGCCAGCTCCCTGACTGGGAGAAGGGAGGTTGGAGAAAAACTGTTTTTT. V is TRBV18 and J is TRBJ1-4, with no clear D. V was clipped by 6 bases and J by 8 bases, with 25 bases between them. This CDR3 contains 17 residues. CDR1 is KGHSH and CDR2 is LQKENI in the germline V gene.

The rearrangement uses TRBV11-2 and TRBJ2-1; D might be TRBD1 (5 bases). Deletions cut 1 base from V and 9 bases from J, with 19 bases between. The CDR3 covers 16 residues. Germline V lookup: CDR1 SGHAT, CDR2 FQNNGV. CDR3 amino acids: CASSLVLQGGLSEQFF. The CDR3 region has the DNA TGTGCCAGCAGCTTAGTTCTGCAGGGTGGATTGAGTGAGCAGTTCTTC.

The chain couples TRBV6-5 to TRBJ2-7, with D possibly being TRBD2 (7 bases). The length of the CDR3 is 14 residues. V was pared by 8 bases and J by 6 bases, with 20 bases between. Germline V gives CDR1 MNHEY, CDR2 SVGAGI. CDR3 sequence: CASSPWTGGLEQYF. Written as DNA, the CDR3 is TGTGCCAGCTCTCCCTGGACCGGGGGGCTCGAGCAGTACTTC.

The V and J genes are TRBV25-1 and TRBJ2-3, with a weak D call TRBD2 (6 bases). The V gene's germline CDR1 is MGHDK and CDR2 SYGVNS. The V gene lost 3 bases and the J gene lost 0 bases, with 10 bases spanning the gap. The length of the CDR3 is 15 residues. This CDR3 reads CASSDAGSSTDTQYF. In DNA, the CDR3 is TGTGCCAGCAGTGACGCCGGGAGCAGCACAGATACGCAGTATTTT.

The chain links TRBV28 to TRBJ1-1, with 10 bases fitting TRBD1. The CDR3 loop spans 14 amino acids. The junction had 0 bases not matched to a gene; V was cut back by 3 bases and J by 2 bases. Germline lookup yields CDR1 MDHEN and CDR2 SYDVKM. CDR3 amino acids: CASSLTGGNTEAFF. CDR3 in DNA: TGTGCCAGCAGTTTGACAGGGGGCAACACTGAAGCTTTCTTT.

Regarding this clone: At one of its ends the junction is not consistent with the germline gene, which may arise from a read error. The rearrangement joins TRBV3-1 (or the pseudogene TRBV3-2) to TRBJ1-2; D unresolved. Germline V gene sequence: CDR1 LGHDT, CDR2 YNNKEL (reference sequence). The CDR3 sequence is 12 residues long. CDR3 residues: CASSQDHPPGVF. The CDR3, as DNA: TGTGCCAGCAGCCAAGATCACCCCCCAGGCGTCTTC.

This rearrangement joins TRBV7-6 to TRBJ2-1; maybe TRBD2 (6 bases). The CDR3 totals 12 residues. Trimming left V 5 bases short and J 10 bases short, with 12 bases between. The V gene's germline CDR1 is SGHVS and CDR2 FNYEAQ. The CDR3 protein is CASSPREAEQFF. The DNA for the CDR3 is TGTGCCAGCAGCCCTAGGGAGGCCGAGCAGTTCTTC.

This chain joins TRBV10-3 and TRBJ2-1, with 13 bases matching TRBD2. J was trimmed by 6 bases and V by 6 bases; bases with no gene match: 11. Germline assignment: CDR1 ENHRY and CDR2 SYGVKD. The CDR3 length is 17 residues. The CDR3 region is CAISPSSGTSGTNEQFF. CDR3 coding DNA: TGTGCCATCAGCCCTTCCTCCGGGACTAGCGGGACCAATGAGCAGTTCTTC.

The gene calls are TRBV5-1 and TRBJ2-7; a weak D match, TRBD1 (8 bases). Trimming took off 6 bases at V and 6 bases at J, with 19 bases between the two ends. The germline V gene has CDR1 SGHRS and CDR2 YFSETQ. This CDR3 is 14 amino acids long. The CDR3 loop reads CASTSGGQGSEQYF. CDR3 sequence (DNA): TGCGCCAGCACTAGCGGAGGACAGGGCTCCGAGCAGTACTTC.

The genes are TRBV5-4 and TRBJ1-1; weak D call: TRBD1 (5 bases). Trimming left V 0 bases short and J 5 bases short, with 11 bases between. CDR1 SGHNT and CDR2 YYREEE come from the germline V gene (reference sequence). The CDR3 runs 14 residues. The CDR3 sequence: CASSLDWGGTEAFF. CDR3 DNA sequence: TGTGCCAGCAGCTTGGACTGGGGGGGGACTGAAGCTTTCTTT.